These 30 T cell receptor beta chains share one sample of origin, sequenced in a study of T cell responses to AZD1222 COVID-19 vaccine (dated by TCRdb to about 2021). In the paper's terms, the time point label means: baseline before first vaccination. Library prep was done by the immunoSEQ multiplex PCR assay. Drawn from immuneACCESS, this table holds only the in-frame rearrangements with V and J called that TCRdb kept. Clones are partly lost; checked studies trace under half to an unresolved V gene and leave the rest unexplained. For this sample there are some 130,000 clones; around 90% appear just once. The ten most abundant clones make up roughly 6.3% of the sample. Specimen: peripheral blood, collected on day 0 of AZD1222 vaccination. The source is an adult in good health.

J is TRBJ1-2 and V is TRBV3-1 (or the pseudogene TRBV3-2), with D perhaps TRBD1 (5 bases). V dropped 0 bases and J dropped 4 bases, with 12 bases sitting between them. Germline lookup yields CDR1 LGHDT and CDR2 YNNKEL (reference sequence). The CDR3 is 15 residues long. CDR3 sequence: CASSQEGQNFYGYTF. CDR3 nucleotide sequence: TGTGCCAGCAGCCAAGAGGGGCAGAATTTCTATGGCTACACCTTC.

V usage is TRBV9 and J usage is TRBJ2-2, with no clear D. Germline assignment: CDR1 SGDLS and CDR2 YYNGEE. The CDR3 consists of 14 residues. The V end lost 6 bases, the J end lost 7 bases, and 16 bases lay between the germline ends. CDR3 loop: CASTLVPEGGELFF. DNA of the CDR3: TGTGCCAGCACACTCGTCCCCGAAGGCGGGGAGCTGTTTTTT.

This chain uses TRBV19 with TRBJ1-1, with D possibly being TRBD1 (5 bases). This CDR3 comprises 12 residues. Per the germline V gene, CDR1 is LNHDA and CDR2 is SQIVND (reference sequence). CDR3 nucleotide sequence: TGTGCAGTGACAGCGATGAACACTGAAGCTTTCTTT. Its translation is CAVTAMNTEAFF.

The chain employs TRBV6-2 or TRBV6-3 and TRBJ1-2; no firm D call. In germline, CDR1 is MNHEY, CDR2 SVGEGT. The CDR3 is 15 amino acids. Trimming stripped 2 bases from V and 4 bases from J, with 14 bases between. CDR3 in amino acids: CASSYEAGVVYGYTF. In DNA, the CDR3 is TGTGCCAGCAGTTACGAGGCAGGTGTTGTCTATGGCTACACCTTC.

This CDR3 reads CASSPRDSPVEAFF. In DNA form, the CDR3 reads TGTGCCAGCTCACCTCGGGACAGCCCTGTTGAAGCTTTCTTT. The gene calls are TRBV18 and TRBJ1-1, with 7 bases identical to TRBD1. With 3 bases clipped from V and 7 bases from J, the junction kept 8 bases outside the gene matches. Germline loops: CDR1 KGHSH, CDR2 LQKENI. This CDR3 has 14 amino acids.

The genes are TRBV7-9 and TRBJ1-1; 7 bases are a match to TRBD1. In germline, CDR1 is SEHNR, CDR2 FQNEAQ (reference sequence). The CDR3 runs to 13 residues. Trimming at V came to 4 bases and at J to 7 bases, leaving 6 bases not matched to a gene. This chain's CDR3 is CASSSKGAVEAFF. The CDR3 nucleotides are TGTGCCAGCAGCTCCAAGGGGGCGGTTGAAGCTTTCTTT. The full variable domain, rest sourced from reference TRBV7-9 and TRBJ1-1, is DTGVSQNPRHKITKRGQNVTFRCDPISEHNRLYWYRQTLGQGPEFLTYFQNEAQLEKSRLLSDRFSAERPKGSFSTLEIQRTEQGDSAMYLCASSSKGAVEAFFGQGTRLTVV.

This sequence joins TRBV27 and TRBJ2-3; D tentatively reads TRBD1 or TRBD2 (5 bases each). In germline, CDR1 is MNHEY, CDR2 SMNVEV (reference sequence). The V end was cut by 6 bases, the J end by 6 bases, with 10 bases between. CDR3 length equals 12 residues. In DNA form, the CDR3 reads TGTGCCAGCAGCGAACGGGACGATACGCAGTATTTT. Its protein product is CASSERDDTQYF.

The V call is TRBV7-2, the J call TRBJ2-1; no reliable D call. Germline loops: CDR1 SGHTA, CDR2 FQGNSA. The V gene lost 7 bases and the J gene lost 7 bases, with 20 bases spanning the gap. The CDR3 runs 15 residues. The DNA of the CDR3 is TGTGCCAGCACCCCCCCGGGCGGTCGTAGAAATGAGCAGTTCTTC. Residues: CASTPPGGRRNEQFF.

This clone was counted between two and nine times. CDR3 loop: CATLYTGELFF. The CDR3 region has the DNA TGTGCCACCCTATACACCGGGGAGCTGTTTTTT. This chain connects TRBV10-3 to TRBJ2-2; D remains ambiguous. The V gene's germline CDR1 is ENHRY and CDR2 SYGVKD. V dropped 10 bases and J dropped 3 bases, with 6 bases sitting between them. The CDR3 contains 11 residues.

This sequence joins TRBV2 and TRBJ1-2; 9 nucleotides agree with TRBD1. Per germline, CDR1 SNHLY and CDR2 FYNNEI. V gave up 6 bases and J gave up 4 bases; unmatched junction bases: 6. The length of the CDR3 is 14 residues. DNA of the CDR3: TGTGCCAGCAGGGACAGGGGATTTGTCTATGGCTACACCTTC. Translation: CASRDRGFVYGYTF.

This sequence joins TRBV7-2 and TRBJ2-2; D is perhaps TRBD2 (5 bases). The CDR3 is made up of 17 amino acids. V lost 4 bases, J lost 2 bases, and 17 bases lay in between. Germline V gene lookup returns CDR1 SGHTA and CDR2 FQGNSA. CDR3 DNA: TGTGCCAGCAGCTCGCCCCCGGGGTATCTAAACACCGGGGAGCTGTTTTTT. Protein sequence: CASSSPPGYLNTGELFF.

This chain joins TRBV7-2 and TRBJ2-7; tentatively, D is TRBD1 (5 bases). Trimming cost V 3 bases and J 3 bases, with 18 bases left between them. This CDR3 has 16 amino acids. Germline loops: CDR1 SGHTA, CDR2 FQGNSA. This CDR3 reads CASSFKGATSFYEQYF. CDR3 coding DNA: TGTGCCAGCAGCTTCAAAGGGGCCACCTCCTTCTACGAGCAGTACTTC. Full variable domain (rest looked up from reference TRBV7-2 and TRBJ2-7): GAGVSQSPSNKVTEKGKDVELRCDPISGHTALYWYRQSLGQGLEFLIYFQGNSAPDKSGLPSDRFSAERTGGSVSTLTIQRTQQEDSAVYLCASSFKGATSFYEQYFGPGTRLTVT.

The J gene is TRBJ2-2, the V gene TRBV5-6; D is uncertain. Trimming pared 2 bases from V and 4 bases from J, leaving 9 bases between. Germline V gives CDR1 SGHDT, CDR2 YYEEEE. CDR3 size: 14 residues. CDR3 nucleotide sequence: TGTGCCAGCAGCTTACTCGGACCCACCGGGGAGCTGTTTTTT. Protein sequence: CASSLLGPTGELFF. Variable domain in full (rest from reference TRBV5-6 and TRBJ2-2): DAGVTQSPTHLIKTRGQQVTLRCSPKSGHDTVSWYQQALGQGPQFIFQYYEEEERQRGNFPDRFSGHQFPNYSSELNVNALLLGDSALYLCASSLLGPTGELFFGEGSRLTVL.

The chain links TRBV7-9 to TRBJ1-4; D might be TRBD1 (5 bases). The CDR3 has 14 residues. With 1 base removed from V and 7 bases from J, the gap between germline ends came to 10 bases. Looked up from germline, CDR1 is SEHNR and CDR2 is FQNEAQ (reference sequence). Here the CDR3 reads CASSLELGTEKLFF. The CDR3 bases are TGTGCCAGCAGCTTAGAGCTAGGGACTGAAAAACTGTTTTTT.

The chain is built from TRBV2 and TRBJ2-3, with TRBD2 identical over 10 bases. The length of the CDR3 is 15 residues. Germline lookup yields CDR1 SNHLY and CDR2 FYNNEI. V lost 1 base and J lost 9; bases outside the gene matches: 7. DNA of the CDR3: TGTGCCAGCAGTGAAGGTGGTAGCGGGGGGACCACGCAGTATTTT. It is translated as CASSEGGSGGTTQYF.

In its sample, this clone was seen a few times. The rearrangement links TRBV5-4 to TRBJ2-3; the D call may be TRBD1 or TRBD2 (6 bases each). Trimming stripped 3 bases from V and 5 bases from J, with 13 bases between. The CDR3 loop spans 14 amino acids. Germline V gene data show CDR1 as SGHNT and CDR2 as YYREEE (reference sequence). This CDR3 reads CASSSLGGGDTQYF. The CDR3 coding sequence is TGTGCCAGCAGCTCCCTGGGGGGCGGAGATACGCAGTATTTT.

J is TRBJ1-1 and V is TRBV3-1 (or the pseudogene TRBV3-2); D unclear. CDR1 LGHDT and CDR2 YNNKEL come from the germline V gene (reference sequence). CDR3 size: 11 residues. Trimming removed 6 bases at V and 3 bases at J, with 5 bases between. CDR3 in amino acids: CASSHYTEAFF. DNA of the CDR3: TGTGCCAGCAGTCACTACACTGAAGCTTTCTTT.

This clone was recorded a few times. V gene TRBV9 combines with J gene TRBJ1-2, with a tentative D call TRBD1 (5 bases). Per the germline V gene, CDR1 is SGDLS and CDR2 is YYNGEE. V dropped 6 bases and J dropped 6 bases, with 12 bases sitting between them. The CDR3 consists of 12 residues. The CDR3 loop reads CASNGARDGYTF. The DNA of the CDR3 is TGTGCCAGCAACGGGGCCCGCGATGGCTACACCTTC.

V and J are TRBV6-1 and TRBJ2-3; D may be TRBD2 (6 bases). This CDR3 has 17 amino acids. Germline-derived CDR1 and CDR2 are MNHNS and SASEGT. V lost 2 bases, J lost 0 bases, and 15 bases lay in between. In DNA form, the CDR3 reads TGTGCCAGCAGTGAATATTTCCCCGGGACTAGCACAGATACGCAGTATTTT. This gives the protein CASSEYFPGTSTDTQYF.

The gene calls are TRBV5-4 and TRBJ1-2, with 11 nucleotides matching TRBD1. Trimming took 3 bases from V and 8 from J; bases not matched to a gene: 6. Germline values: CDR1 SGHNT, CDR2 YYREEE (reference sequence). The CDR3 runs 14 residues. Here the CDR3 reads CASSSGQGALGYTF. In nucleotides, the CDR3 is TGTGCCAGCAGCTCCGGACAGGGGGCCTTGGGCTACACCTTC.

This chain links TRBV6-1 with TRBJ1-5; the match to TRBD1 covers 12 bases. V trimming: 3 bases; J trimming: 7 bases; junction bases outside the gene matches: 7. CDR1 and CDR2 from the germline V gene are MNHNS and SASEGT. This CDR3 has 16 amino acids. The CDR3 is CASSDRDRGRRQPQHF. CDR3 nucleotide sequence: TGTGCCAGCAGTGATAGGGACAGGGGGCGGCGGCAGCCCCAGCATTTT.

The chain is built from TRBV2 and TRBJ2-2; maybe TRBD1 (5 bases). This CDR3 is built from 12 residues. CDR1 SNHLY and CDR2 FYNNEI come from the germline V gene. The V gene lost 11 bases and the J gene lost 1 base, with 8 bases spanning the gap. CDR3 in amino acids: CAGAENTGELFF. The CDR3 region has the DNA TGTGCCGGGGCAGAGAACACCGGGGAGCTGTTTTTT.

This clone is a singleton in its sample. CDR3 in amino acids: CAWSMFSGYDTEAFF. The CDR3 nucleotides read TGTGCCTGGAGTATGTTCTCAGGGTATGACACTGAAGCTTTCTTT. The chain couples TRBV30 to TRBJ1-1; weak D call: TRBD1 (5 bases). Trimming took 2 bases from V and 3 from J, leaving 16 bases between them. This CDR3 spans 15 amino acids. CDR1 and CDR2 from the germline V gene are GTSNPN and SVGIG (reference sequence).

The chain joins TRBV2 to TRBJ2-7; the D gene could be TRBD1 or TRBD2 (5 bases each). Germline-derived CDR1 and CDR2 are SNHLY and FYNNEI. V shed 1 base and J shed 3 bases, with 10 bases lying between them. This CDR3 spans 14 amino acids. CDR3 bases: TGTGCCAGCAGTGAAGGGGGGATGAACTACGAGCAGTACTTC. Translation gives CASSEGGMNYEQYF.

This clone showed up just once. CDR3: CASSLSREEGYTF. CDR3 nucleotide sequence: TGTGCCAGCAGCTTATCCAGGGAAGAAGGCTACACCTTC. The V and J genes are TRBV7-3 and TRBJ1-2; a weak D match, TRBD1 (5 bases). CDR1 and CDR2 from the germline V gene are SGHTA and FQGTGA. Trimming removed 2 bases from V and 8 bases from J, with 12 bases in between. This CDR3 has 13 amino acids.

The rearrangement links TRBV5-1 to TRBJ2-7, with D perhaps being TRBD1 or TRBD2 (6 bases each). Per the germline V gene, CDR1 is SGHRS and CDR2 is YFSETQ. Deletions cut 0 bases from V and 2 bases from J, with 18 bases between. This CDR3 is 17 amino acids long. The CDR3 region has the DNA TGCGCCAGCAGCTTGGCCATGAGGGGGACGGGGGCCTACGAGCAGTACTTC. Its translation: CASSLAMRGTGAYEQYF.

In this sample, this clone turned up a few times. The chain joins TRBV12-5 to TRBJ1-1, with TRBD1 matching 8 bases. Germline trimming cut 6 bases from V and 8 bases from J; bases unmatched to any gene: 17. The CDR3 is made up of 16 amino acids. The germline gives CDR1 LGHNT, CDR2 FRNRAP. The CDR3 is CASGKSGGAGTREAFF. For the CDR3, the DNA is TGTGCTAGTGGGAAATCAGGGGGCGCGGGAACCCGAGAAGCTTTCTTT.

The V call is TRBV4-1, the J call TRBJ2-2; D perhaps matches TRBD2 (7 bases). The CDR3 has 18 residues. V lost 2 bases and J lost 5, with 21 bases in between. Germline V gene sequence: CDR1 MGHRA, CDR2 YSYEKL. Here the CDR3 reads CASSQTRRGGSRTGELFF. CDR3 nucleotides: TGCGCCAGCAGCCAAACCAGGAGGGGGGGCTCAAGGACCGGGGAGCTGTTTTTT.

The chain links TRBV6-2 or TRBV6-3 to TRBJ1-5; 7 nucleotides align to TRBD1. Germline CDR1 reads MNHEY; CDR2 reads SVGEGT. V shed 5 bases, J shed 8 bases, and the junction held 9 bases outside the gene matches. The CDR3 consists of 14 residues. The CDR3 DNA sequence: TGTGCCAGCAGTATGGGGACAGCCCTTGAGCCCCAGCATTTT. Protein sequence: CASSMGTALEPQHF.

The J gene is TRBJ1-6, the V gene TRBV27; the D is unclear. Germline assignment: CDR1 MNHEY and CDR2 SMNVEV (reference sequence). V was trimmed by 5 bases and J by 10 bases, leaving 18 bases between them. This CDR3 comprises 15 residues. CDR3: CASSPDRGALSPLHF. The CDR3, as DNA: TGTGCCAGCAGTCCCGACCGGGGAGCCTTGTCACCCCTCCACTTT.